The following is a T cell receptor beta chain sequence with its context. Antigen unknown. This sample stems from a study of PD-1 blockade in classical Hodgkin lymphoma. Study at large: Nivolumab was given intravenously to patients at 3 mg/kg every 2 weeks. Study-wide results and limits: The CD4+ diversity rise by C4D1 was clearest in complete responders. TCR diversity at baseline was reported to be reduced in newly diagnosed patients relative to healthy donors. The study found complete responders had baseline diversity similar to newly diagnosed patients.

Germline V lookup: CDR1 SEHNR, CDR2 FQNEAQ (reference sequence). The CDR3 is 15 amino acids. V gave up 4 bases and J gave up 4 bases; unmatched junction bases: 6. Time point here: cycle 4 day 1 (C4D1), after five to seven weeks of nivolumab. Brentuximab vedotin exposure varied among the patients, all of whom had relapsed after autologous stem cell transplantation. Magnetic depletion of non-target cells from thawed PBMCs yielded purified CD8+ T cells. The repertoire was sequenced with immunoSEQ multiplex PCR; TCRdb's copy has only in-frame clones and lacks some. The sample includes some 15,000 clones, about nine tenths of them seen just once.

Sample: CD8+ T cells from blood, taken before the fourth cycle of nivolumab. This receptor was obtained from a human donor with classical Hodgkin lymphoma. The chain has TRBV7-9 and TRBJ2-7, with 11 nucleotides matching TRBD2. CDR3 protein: CASSSSGRSRYEQYF. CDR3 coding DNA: TGTGCCAGCAGCTCTAGCGGGAGGTCTAGGTACGAGCAGTACTTC. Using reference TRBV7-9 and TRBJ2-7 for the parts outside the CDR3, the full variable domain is DTGVSQNPRHKITKRGQNVTFRCDPISEHNRLYWYRQTLGQGPEFLTYFQNEAQLEKSRLLSDRFSAERPKGSFSTLEIQRTEQGDSAMYLCASSSSGRSRYEQYFGPGTRLTVT.